These 14 T cell receptor beta chains came from one sample sequenced in a study of chemoradiotherapy in HPV16-positive cancers. Libraries were prepared by immunoSEQ multiplex PCR; TCRdb keeps only in-frame clonotypes and omits some of them. This repertoire shows 25,000 to 30,000 clones, around nine tenths found once; its top ten account for about a fifth. This sample comprised blood, obtained from a patient who underwent chemoradiotherapy. The receptors were sampled from a human donor with HPV-associated anogenital cancer.

J is TRBJ2-3 and V is TRBV7-9; TRBD2 agrees at 12 bases. Per germline, CDR1 SEHNR and CDR2 FQNEAQ (reference sequence). J lost 4 bases, V lost 5 bases, and 4 bases had no gene match. The CDR3 extends over 15 amino acids. The CDR3 sequence: CASSRLAGVSDTQYF. The CDR3 nucleotides are TGTGCCAGCAGCCGACTAGCGGGAGTTTCAGATACGCAGTATTTT.

This clone was recorded a few times. J is TRBJ1-2 and V is TRBV19; no clear D gene. CDR1 and CDR2 from the germline V gene are LNHDA and SQIVND (reference sequence). Trimming took 7 bases from V and 4 from J, leaving 7 bases between them. This CDR3 is 11 amino acids long. CDR3 region: CASTQGYGYTF. For the CDR3, the DNA is TGTGCCAGTACCCAAGGCTATGGCTACACCTTC.

The rearrangement links TRBV7-2 to TRBJ1-5; no definite D call. V was pared by 1 base and J by 2 bases, with 12 bases between. CDR3 length: 16 amino acids. Looked up from germline, CDR1 is SGHTA and CDR2 is FQGNSA. The CDR3 DNA reads as TGTGCCAGCAGCTTAGGGGCCTCCGGGGGCAATCAGCCCCAGCATTTT. This gives the protein CASSLGASGGNQPQHF. Full variable domain (remainder filled in from reference TRBV7-2 and TRBJ1-5): GAGVSQSPSNKVTEKGKDVELRCDPISGHTALYWYRQSLGQGLEFLIYFQGNSAPDKSGLPSDRFSAERTGGSVSTLTIQRTQQEDSAVYLCASSLGASGGNQPQHFGDGTRLSIL.

The chain couples TRBV11-1 to TRBJ2-7; perhaps TRBD1 as D (6 bases). V was cut by 1 base and J by 2 bases, with 9 bases left in between. This CDR3 has 14 residues. The V gene's germline CDR1 is SGHAT and CDR2 FQDESV (reference sequence). Here the CDR3 DNA reads TGTGCCAGCAGCTTAGGGACAGAACCCTACGAGCAGTACTTC. This sequence encodes CASSLGTEPYEQYF. Filled out from reference TRBV11-1 and TRBJ2-7, the complete variable domain reads EAEVAQSPRYKITEKSQAVAFWCDPISGHATLYWYRQILGQGPELLVQFQDESVVDDSQLPKDRFSAERLKGVDSTLKIQPAELGDSAMYLCASSLGTEPYEQYFGPGTRLTVT.

V is TRBV7-2 and J is TRBJ1-2; D gene ambiguous. This CDR3 region has 13 residues. V lost 11 bases to trimming and J lost 5 bases, with 18 bases between them. The germline V gene encodes CDR1 SGHTA and CDR2 FQGNSA. The CDR3 DNA sequence: TGTGCCGGTCGGGAAAGTTCCTCATATGGCTACACCTTC. Translated: CAGRESSSYGYTF.

The chain joins TRBV11-2 to TRBJ2-2, with TRBD1 identical over 10 bases. With V trimmed by 8 bases and J by 2 bases, 8 bases remained unmatched. The CDR3 length is 16 residues. The germline CDR1 and CDR2 sequences are SGHAT and FQNNGV. CDR3 nucleotides: TGTGCCAGCGGAAGACAGGGGGCAGCAAACACCGGGGAGCTGTTTTTT. It yields the protein CASGRQGAANTGELFF.

The chain has TRBV28 and TRBJ2-7; D ambiguous. CDR1 is MDHEN and CDR2 is SYDVKM in the germline V gene. The CDR3 runs 16 residues. Trimming shortened V by 7 bases and J by 0 bases, and 19 bases separated the two germline ends. The CDR3 reads CASTHSIGVPSYEQYF. DNA of the CDR3: TGTGCCAGCACTCATAGTATTGGGGTCCCCTCCTACGAGCAGTACTTC.

The rearrangement uses TRBV11-2 and TRBJ2-2; D remains unclear. The CDR3 contains 13 residues. The V and J ends lost 2 bases and 6 bases respectively, with 7 bases between them. The germline gives CDR1 SGHAT, CDR2 FQNNGV. CDR3 DNA sequence: TGTGCCAGCAGCTTATTTGTTCCCGGGGAGCTGTTTTTT. Translating gives CASSLFVPGELFF.

The rearrangement links TRBV5-8 to TRBJ2-3, with D possibly being TRBD1 (5 bases). Trimming took off 4 bases at V and 1 base at J, with 10 bases between the two ends. The CDR3 has 14 residues. The germline V gene has CDR1 SGHTS and CDR2 YDEGEE. The CDR3 coding sequence is TGTGCCAGCAGCGACTTACAGGGCACAGATACGCAGTATTTT. Translated: CASSDLQGTDTQYF. Full variable domain (remainder filled in from reference TRBV5-8 and TRBJ2-3): EAGVTQSPTHLIKTRGQQATLRCSPISGHTSVYWYQQALGLGLQFLLWYDEGEERNRGNFPPRFSGRQFPNYSSELNVNALELEDSALYLCASSDLQGTDTQYFGPGTRLTVL.

V usage is TRBV9 and J usage is TRBJ2-2; 8 bases are a match to TRBD2. CDR3 length: 15 amino acids. With 4 bases clipped from V and 6 bases from J, the junction kept 8 bases outside the gene matches. Germline CDR1 is SGDLS and CDR2 is YYNGEE. The CDR3 is CASSSRTSKSGELFF. Here the CDR3 DNA reads TGTGCCAGCAGCAGCAGGACTAGCAAGTCCGGGGAGCTGTTTTTT. The entire variable domain, with the rest obtained from reference TRBV9 and TRBJ2-2, is as follows: DSGVTQTPKHLITATGQRVTLRCSPRSGDLSVYWYQQSLDQGLQFLIQYYNGEERAKGNILERFSAQQFPDLHSELNLSSLELGDSALYFCASSSRTSKSGELFFGEGSRLTVL.

This clone was counted a single time. This chain links TRBV25-1 with TRBJ2-3; D remains unclear. V was pared by 5 bases and J by 0 bases, with 3 bases between. Germline V lookup: CDR1 MGHDK, CDR2 SYGVNS. The CDR3 runs 12 residues. The CDR3 coding sequence is TGTGCCAGCAGTATAAGCACAGATACGCAGTATTTT. It encodes CASSISTDTQYF.

The chain uses TRBV7-8 and TRBJ2-7; tentatively, D is TRBD2 (6 bases). The CDR3 is made up of 17 amino acids. Trimming pared 2 bases from V and 4 bases from J, leaving 21 bases between. Germline CDR1 SGHVS, CDR2 FQNEAQ. In nucleotides, the CDR3 is TGTGCCAGCAGCTTATTGTTCTCACGGGGGATTGGGTACGAGCAGTACTTC. Its translation is CASSLLFSRGIGYEQYF. Based on the CDR3 plus reference TRBV7-8 and TRBJ2-7, the full variable domain is GAGVSQSPRYKVAKRGQDVALRCDPISGHVSLFWYQQALGQGPEFLTYFQNEAQLDKSGLPSDRFFAERPEGSVSTLKIQRTQQEDSAVYLCASSLLFSRGIGYEQYFGPGTRLTVT.

CDR3 in amino acids: CASSSDSSYEQYF. The CDR3 coding sequence is TGTGCCAGCAGCTCCGACAGCTCCTACGAGCAGTACTTC. V is TRBV5-4 and J is TRBJ2-7; a weak D match, TRBD1 (5 bases). The CDR3 extends over 13 amino acids. Germline CDR1 reads SGHNT; CDR2 reads YYREEE (reference sequence). V gave up 3 bases and J gave up 0 bases, with 7 bases separating them.

In its sample, this clone was seen a few times. The chain links TRBV18 to TRBJ1-6, with a tentative D call TRBD1 (6 bases). The germline CDR1 and CDR2 sequences are KGHSH and LQKENI. CDR3 length equals 12 residues. V was trimmed by 6 bases and J by 14 bases, leaving 14 bases between them. For the CDR3, the DNA is TGTGCCAGCTCGGAGGGGGATTTGGCCCTCCACTTT. Protein sequence: CASSEGDLALHF.